Sequencing of this T cell receptor beta chain was carried out in a study of cytomegalovirus exposure and HLA in healthy donors (dated by TCRdb to between 2016 and 2019). General notes on the study: An earlier analysis of some 600 of the donors reported 250 to 300 Gb of sequence data and 100 million to 120 million unique TCR beta sequences obtained from some 200 million T cells. About 300 gigabases of sequencing data and 80 million or so unique TCR sequences were included in an early release covering over 600 HLA-typed donors. Among the 398 genotyped donors, roughly 80% belonged to the genetic ancestry cluster associated with self-reported Caucasian donors. The study aimed to test whether cataloging public T cell receptors could reveal signatures of past pathogen exposure. Using immunosequencing, the study profiled T cell repertoires from 640 or so subjects and related those repertoires to cytomegalovirus serostatus. Along with the 666-subject first cohort, a separate validation cohort of over 90 different subjects was used. To predict cytomegalovirus infection status, the study combined high-throughput TCR immunosequencing, statistical association of individual TCRs with disease status, and machine learning. In a later analysis, previously published TCR beta repertoires from about 640 donors were re-analyzed and high-resolution HLA genotyping was added so that TCR occurrence patterns could be studied. The later analysis used no new phenotypic data to find candidate immune exposures, relying instead on TCR beta sequences and their occurrence across donors. In an earlier analysis of over 550 of the donors, high-throughput TCR beta sequencing was used to judge whether each TCR beta V gene segment behaved as functional or pseudogenic. Donor age, sex, ethnicity and CMV serostatus were compiled alongside the repertoire data. A later genetic analysis took genome-wide SNP genotypes for 398 of the 666 donors and used that subset as a discovery cohort. All discovery cohort repertoires had been generated on a single sequencing platform. Class I and class II HLA loci were covered by the typing at four-digit resolution. Typing coverage differed by locus: A, B, C, DRB1 and DQB1 were typed in about 629-630 donors, DQA1 in 522, DPA1 in approximately 600, and DPB1 in roughly 450. Four to six DR-DQ haplotypes were handled as single units for association and clustering, since linkage in the cohort was strong. On average, over 200,000 unique TCR beta nucleotide sequences were sequenced per donor among 398 genotyped donors of the cohort, with roughly 18% of those sequences being non-productive.

Library construction relied on the immunoSEQ multiplex PCR assay. A mixture of 60 forward primers for TCR Vbeta segments and 13 reverse primers for TCR Jbeta segments was used in the multiplex PCR. The CDR3 region of rearranged TCR beta genes was amplified from genomic DNA by a multiplex PCR assay. On the Illumina HiSeq System, the amplified TCR beta libraries were sequenced as 87-base-pair reads. Per the authors' processing: A later analysis counted tens of millions of unique TCR beta chains across the 690 or so repertoires, and some 11 million of these chains were shared by at least two donors. To remove PCR and sequencing errors, raw reads were error-corrected and collapsed into unique sequences using a nearest-neighbor algorithm that merged closely related sequences. To assign V, D and J gene segments, CDR3 sequences were aligned to IMGT reference sequences. For a sequence to be retained, at least a six-nucleotide match to both a V gene segment and a J gene segment was required. A rearrangement counted as productive if the CDR3 had no stop codons and remained in frame with V and J, and every other rearrangement counted as non-productive. CDR3 was defined according to IMGT convention as the region running from the second conserved V-encoded cysteine to the conserved J-encoded phenylalanine. The earlier analysis of more than 450 of the donors excluded sequences that lacked an unambiguous match to a single V gene segment. An earlier analysis of 587 of the donors called V segments functional above 56.7% productive rearrangements and segregating when the between-donor standard deviation exceeded 5%. A statistical classification framework was developed to diagnose cytomegalovirus status using the catalog of TCR beta chain sequences. V and J gene assignment, in a later analysis, came from comparing TCR nucleotide sequences with IMGT/GENE-DB human TR gene sequences. Using the TCRdist pipeline, a later analysis assigned CDR3 sequences along with most-parsimonious VDJ recombination scenarios. In a later analysis, each TCR beta chain was defined by its CDR3 amino acid sequence together with its V-gene family, and reads lacking a unique V-gene family were excluded. In a later analysis, around 600 highly shared, low-generation-probability nucleotide sequences were removed to address suspected cross-contamination and a sequencing artifact. For each public chain, a later analysis derived a clonal expansion index from normalized ranks of inferred template counts within each repertoire. A later analysis computed generation probabilities with a VDJ recombination model fitted to out-of-frame rearrangements, and checked the results against IGoR. In a later analysis, TCR-TCR, TCR-HLA and TCR-CMV co-occurrence was scored with hypergeometric tests, and a repertoire-size bias correction was applied to TCR pairs. False discovery rates were estimated in a later analysis by permuting HLA or CMV assignments 20 times. In a later analysis, co-occurring TCRs were grouped using DBSCAN, and TCRdist sequence similarity was added for clustering within HLA-allele-positive subsets. Repertoires with fewer than 30,000 or more than 120,000 public chains, plus five repertoires with anomalous nucleotide sharing, were excluded from co-occurrence clustering. TCRdb stores this immuneACCESS table with in-frame sequences only. Part of the clones is absent; in the studies checked, under half of the shortfall reflects unresolved V genes, and no reason is known for the rest. The D gene and trimming were derived from the DNA, and the V and J assignments and clone size from that table. This sample comprises fewer than 90,000 clones, about 80% of them detected only once. Clones ranked in the top ten supply roughly a tenth of the sample.

The cohort was made up of 666 healthy bone marrow donors. At the time of sampling, every cohort member was nominally healthy, though immune exposures that went unrecorded were likely present. The donor was CMV seropositive and was included in the group of approximately 300 seropositive cohort members. Each donor provided a peripheral blood sample, and peripheral blood mononuclear cells were used for TCR beta sequencing. The Qiagen DNeasy Blood Extraction Kit was used to extract genomic DNA from the blood cell samples. The investigation overall reported the following: Roughly uniform sequencing depth across donors was assumed in presence/absence analyses, although this assumption may not hold. A cluster of highly shared sequence variants was judged likely to be a technical artifact of the sequencing pipeline. A few of the identified cytomegalovirus-associated TCR beta chains were confirmed in vitro to be specific for cytomegalovirus antigens. For the cohort, immune exposure information was limited to CMV serostatus. The classifier was reported to diagnose cytomegalovirus status with high specificity and sensitivity in both the original cohort and the validation cohort. Because HLA typing was unavailable for some donors at each locus, only the typed subset was used in association tests. In an earlier analysis of some 500 of the donors, most TCR beta V segments were observed in productive rearrangements about 87% or about 30% of the time, broadly matching IMGT annotations. Across donors, most TCR sequences were observed very rarely, whereas some public TCRs were present in many individuals. A later analysis reported that several top co-occurrence clusters appeared linked to parvovirus B19, influenza, CMV and Epstein-Barr virus. It was suggested by the authors that the approach could potentially be generalized to other disease states and immunological phenotypes. Because counts were too low, about 15 rarely observed V segments, including chromosome 9 orphons, were left out of the earlier analysis of several hundred of the donors. Linkage disequilibrium might explain the correlated functional status among segregating V segments, but an unknown experimental factor could not be excluded. According to a later analysis, most CMV-associated TCR beta chains appeared to be HLA-restricted, and the HLA associations seemed to be driven largely by CMV exposure. This cohort had only TCR beta chains sequenced, and the lack of alpha or paired-chain data limited which features could be detected. An association between a missense DCLRE1C variant and V-gene and J-gene trimming of TCR beta chains was found in a later genetic analysis and replicated in an independent cohort. Compared with the approximately 600-donor mean, donors in an Asian-associated ancestry cluster had fewer N-insertions in productive TCRs, according to a later genetic analysis. A further reported finding was that TCR beta sequences accurately predicted the HLA-A and HLA-B alleles for most subjects in the first cohort. The 87-base-pair reads could not distinguish some IMGT-functional V segments, including TRBV6-2 and TRBV6-3, so those segments were excluded. A later analysis found that HLA-associated TCR beta chains were more clonally expanded and had lower generation probabilities than equally common non-associated chains. Assigning TCR associations to individual alleles was difficult when HLA alleles, especially DR and DQ, strongly co-occurred. The study gave a list of some 150 TCR beta chains associated with cytomegalovirus. According to a later analysis, TCR association rates differed among HLA loci, with DRB1 alleles showing the most associated TCRs and HLA-C alleles showing the fewest. At a false discovery rate of 0.05, a later analysis linked 16,000 or so TCR beta sequences to specific HLA alleles.

The CDR3 spans 13 residues, from the cysteine through the phenylalanine. Only the CDR3 DNA stays, 39 bases, in frame from base 1. The junction carries 10 bases between V and J, which are trimmed by 4 bases and 3 bases respectively. CDR1 and CDR2 (SGHTA, FQGTGA) derive from the germline V gene. On this clone itself: Its antigen remains unidentified. Within one base of it there is no much larger clone, and no base qualities were kept.

This receptor was identified in a young man in good health and CMV-seropositive. The sequencing sample was made of PBMCs. The chain is encoded by TRBV7-3 joined to TRBJ2-7; the D region possibly corresponds to TRBD1 (5 bases align). For the CDR3, the sequence is CASSYGHNYEQYF. The DNA sequence is given as TGTGCCAGCAGCTATGGACACAACTACGAGCAGTACTTC.